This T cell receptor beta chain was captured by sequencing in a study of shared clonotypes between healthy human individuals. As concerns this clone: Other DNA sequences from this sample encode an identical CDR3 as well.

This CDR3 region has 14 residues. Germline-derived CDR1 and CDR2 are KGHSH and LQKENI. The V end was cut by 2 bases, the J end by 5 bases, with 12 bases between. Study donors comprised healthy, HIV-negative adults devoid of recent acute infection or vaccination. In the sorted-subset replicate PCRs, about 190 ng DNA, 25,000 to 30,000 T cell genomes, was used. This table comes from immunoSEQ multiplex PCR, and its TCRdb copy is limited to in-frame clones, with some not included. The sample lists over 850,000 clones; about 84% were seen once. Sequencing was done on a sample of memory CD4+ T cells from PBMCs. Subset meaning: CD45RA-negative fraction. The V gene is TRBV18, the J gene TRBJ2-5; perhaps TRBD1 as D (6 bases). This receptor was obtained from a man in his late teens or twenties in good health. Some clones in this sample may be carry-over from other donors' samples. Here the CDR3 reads CASSPTQGQETQYF. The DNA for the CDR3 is TGTGCCAGCTCACCAACCCAGGGGCAGGAGACCCAGTACTTC.